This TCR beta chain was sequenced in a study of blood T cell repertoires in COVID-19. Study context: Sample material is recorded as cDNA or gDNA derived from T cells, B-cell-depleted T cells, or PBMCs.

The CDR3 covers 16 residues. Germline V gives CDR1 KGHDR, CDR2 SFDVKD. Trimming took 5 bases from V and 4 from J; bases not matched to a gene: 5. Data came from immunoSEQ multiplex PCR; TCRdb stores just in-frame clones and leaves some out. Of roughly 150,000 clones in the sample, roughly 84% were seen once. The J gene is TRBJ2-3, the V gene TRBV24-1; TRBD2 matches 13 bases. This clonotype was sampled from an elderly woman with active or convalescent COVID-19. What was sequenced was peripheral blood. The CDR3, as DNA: TGTGCCACCAGTGGAACTAGCGGGAGGGCCTCAGATACGCAGTATTTT. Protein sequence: CATSGTSGRASDTQYF.